Following are 20 T cell receptor beta chains from one sample sequenced in a study of blood T cells in healthy people across ages. It was with a sample-barcoded 5' primer and a J-beta primer mix that a second PCR of about 6 to 12 cycles was run. TCRdb reanalysed the 5' RACE reads using MiXCR and keeps one entry per CDR3 protein. The repertoire holds around 1,800,000 distinct CDR3 sequences, with roughly 43% as singletons. Material: blood. These receptors were taken from a human donor in good health.

The genes are TRBV10-3 and TRBJ2-7; D is unresolved. The germline V gene has CDR1 ENHRY and CDR2 SYGVKD. The ends were cut back, 0 bases at V and 3 bases at J, with 6 bases in the middle. CDR3 length: 13 amino acids. CDR3 residues: CAISESGCYEQYF. The CDR3 DNA is TGTGCCATCAGTGAGTCGGGGTGCTACGAGCAGTACTTC.

This clonotype came up a few times. The chain carries TRBV20-1 and TRBJ2-3; 9 bases align to TRBD2. CDR3 length equals 16 residues. Per the germline V gene, CDR1 is DFQATT and CDR2 is SNEGSKA (reference sequence). Trimming took 3 bases from V and 4 from J; bases not matched to a gene: 11. The CDR3 here is CSASPPVTSGPDTQYF. In nucleotides, the CDR3 is TGCAGTGCTAGCCCCCCCGTGACTAGCGGTCCAGATACGCAGTATTTT.

The chain joins TRBV7-3 to TRBJ1-1; D possibly corresponds to TRBD1 (6 bases). The length of the CDR3 is 14 residues. The germline CDR1 and CDR2 sequences are SGHTA and FQGTGA. The V end lost 2 bases, the J end lost 5 bases, and 12 bases lay between the germline ends. DNA for the CDR3: TGTGCCAGCAGCTTAGTGGGGGCGCAGACTGAAGCTTTCTTT. Protein sequence: CASSLVGAQTEAFF.

The chain links TRBV12-3 or TRBV12-4 to TRBJ1-5; perhaps TRBD1 as D (6 bases). Deletions cut 3 bases from V and 5 bases from J, with 11 bases between. CDR3 length equals 14 residues. In nucleotides, the CDR3 is TGTGCCAGCAGTTTCCAGGGGAAAGATCAGCCCCAGCATTTT. This gives the protein CASSFQGKDQPQHF.

This chain joins TRBV7-2 and TRBJ2-4, with D uncertain. The end of the DNA fits TRBJ2-7 better, so the J call may be wrong. From germline, CDR1 is SGHTA and CDR2 FQGNSA. The CDR3 is made up of 13 amino acids. The CDR3 sequence: CASSLVPDYEQYF. The DNA of the CDR3 is TGTGCCAGCAGCTTAGTCCCCGACTACGAGCAGTACTTC.

This chain links TRBV27 with TRBJ1-5, with TRBD1 identical over 7 bases. J lost 1 base, V lost 3 bases, and 3 bases had no gene match. Germline V lookup: CDR1 MNHEY, CDR2 SMNVEV (reference sequence). The CDR3 has 15 amino acids. CDR3 residues: CASSLIQGSNQPQHF. The CDR3 DNA reads TGTGCCAGCAGTTTGATACAGGGGAGCAATCAGCCCCAGCATTTT.

This chain links TRBV4-3 with TRBJ1-5; 8 nucleotides agree with TRBD1. Germline loops: CDR1 LGHNA, CDR2 YSLEER. After removal of 1 base from V and 6 bases from J, the junction contained 5 bases not matched to a gene. The CDR3 length is 15 residues. The CDR3 sequence: CASSQGRGTGQPQHF. Here the CDR3 DNA reads TGCGCCAGCAGCCAAGGGAGGGGGACAGGTCAGCCCCAGCATTTT.

This chain links TRBV6-1 with TRBJ1-5; possible D gene TRBD1, 5 bases. The CDR3 extends over 18 amino acids. Germline CDR1 MNHNS, CDR2 SASEGT. Trimming stripped 5 bases from V and 0 bases from J, with 20 bases between. The CDR3 nucleotides are TGTGCCAGCAGTCCGAGGGGAGGGGTTGGATATAGCAATCAGCCCCAGCATTTT. Its translation is CASSPRGGVGYSNQPQHF.

As concerns this clonotype: Given a much more abundant clone one base away, this may be a read error. The J gene is TRBJ2-1, the V gene TRBV4-3; D is possibly TRBD2 (7 bases). CDR1 and CDR2 (germline): LGHNA, YSLEER. The length of the CDR3 is 14 residues. The chain's CDR3 is CVSSLLAGAAEQFF. The DNA of the CDR3 is TGCGTCAGCAGCCTCCTCGCGGGGGCTGCTGAGCAGTTCTTC.

This clonotype showed up just a few times. This chain joins TRBV20-1 and TRBJ1-6, with 9 bases matching TRBD1. The V gene end was trimmed by 1 base and the J gene end by 9 bases; junction bases not matched to a gene: 19. CDR1 and CDR2 (germline): DFQATT, SNEGSKA (reference sequence). This CDR3 contains 19 residues. Here the CDR3 reads CSARGMGQGAGERGSPLHF. CDR3 in DNA: TGCAGTGCTAGAGGCATGGGACAGGGTGCGGGAGAACGTGGTTCACCCCTCCACTTT.

This chain joins TRBV4-3 and TRBJ2-3; 11 nucleotides match TRBD2. CDR3 length: 18 amino acids. V was pared by 2 bases and J by 5 bases, with 12 bases of the junction left unmatched. Germline V gene lookup returns CDR1 LGHNA and CDR2 YSLEER. For the CDR3, the DNA is TGCGCCAGCAGCCAAAGAATAGCGACTAGCGGGGAAGGAGATACGCAGTATTTT. Amino acids: CASSQRIATSGEGDTQYF.

The chain joins TRBV7-9 to TRBJ2-3, with D hard to call. Germline CDR1 and CDR2: SEHNR and FQNEAQ (reference sequence). Trimming shortened V by 8 bases and J by 0 bases, and 9 bases separated the two germline ends. The length of the CDR3 is 13 residues. This chain's CDR3 is CASGSGSTDTQYF. CDR3 bases: TGTGCCAGCGGCTCTGGGAGCACAGATACGCAGTATTTT.

V and J are TRBV7-2 and TRBJ2-3; perhaps TRBD1 as D (6 bases). Trimming removed 6 bases from V and 7 bases from J, with 17 bases in between. The germline V gene encodes CDR1 SGHTA and CDR2 FQGNSA. The CDR3 runs to 14 residues. The CDR3 region has the DNA TGTGCCAGCAGTCCAGGGGCCCTGGGAAATACGCAGTATTTT. The encoded protein is CASSPGALGNTQYF.

J is TRBJ2-1 and V is TRBV5-1; no firm D call. There are 15 residues in the CDR3. Germline values: CDR1 SGHRS, CDR2 YFSETQ. V lost 4 bases and J 0 bases, leaving 11 bases between the germline ends. CDR3 amino acids: CASSEVTSSYNEQFF. CDR3 DNA: TGCGCCAGCAGCGAGGTTACGAGCTCCTACAATGAGCAGTTCTTC.

The chain is built from TRBV15 and TRBJ2-1, with TRBD2 matching over 11 bases. V lost 4 bases, J lost 2 bases, and 7 bases stayed unmatched. The CDR3 has 17 amino acids. The germline V gene has CDR1 LNHNV and CDR2 YYDKDF (reference sequence). Written as DNA, the CDR3 is TGTGCCACCAGCATGCCCGGACTAGCGGGTACCTACAATGAGCAGTTCTTC. It specifies CATSMPGLAGTYNEQFF.

The table lists this clonotype with a few counts. V and J are TRBV12-3 or TRBV12-4 and TRBJ1-2; possible D gene TRBD1, 6 bases. Trimming took off 3 bases at V and 0 bases at J, with 11 bases between the two ends. There are 15 residues in the CDR3. The CDR3 reads CASSFGQPTNYGYTF. The DNA of the CDR3 is TGTGCCAGCAGTTTCGGACAGCCGACTAACTATGGCTACACCTTC.

This clonotype was seen a few times. The rearrangement joins TRBV29-1 to TRBJ2-3; D is possibly TRBD1 or TRBD2 (6 bases each). The V end was cut by 3 bases, the J end by 5 bases, with 12 bases between. The CDR3 covers 13 residues. Germline CDR1 SQVTM, CDR2 ANQGSEA. In DNA, the CDR3 is TGCAGCGTTGACGGTAGGGGGGTAGATACGCAGTATTTT. This sequence encodes CSVDGRGVDTQYF.

V and J are TRBV28 and TRBJ1-2, with TRBD1 identical over 7 bases. The germline V gene encodes CDR1 MDHEN and CDR2 SYDVKM. J gave up 3 bases and V 3 bases, and 7 bases lay outside the gene matches. CDR3 length: 15 residues. CDR3 nucleotides: TGTGCCAGCAGTTTCACAGGGGCGGTACACTATGGCTACACCTTC. Amino acids: CASSFTGAVHYGYTF.

In its sample, this clonotype was seen a few times. The CDR3 is CASSIGVTTEAFF. In nucleotides, the CDR3 is TGTGCCAGCAGTATAGGGGTGACCACTGAAGCTTTCTTT. The V call is TRBV12-3 or TRBV12-4, the J call TRBJ1-1, with a possible D match to TRBD1 (5 bases). The CDR3 has 13 amino acids. Deletions cut 5 bases from V and 4 bases from J, with 11 bases between.

This clonotype showed up just a few times. The chain uses TRBV7-2 and TRBJ2-3; the match to TRBD1 covers 8 bases. J gave up 5 bases and V 7 bases, and 14 bases lay outside the gene matches. The germline gives CDR1 SGHTA, CDR2 FQGNSA. CDR3 length equals 16 residues. For the CDR3, the DNA is TGTGCCAGCACCTCCATTTGGACAGGGCTGGGAGATACGCAGTATTTT. Translation gives CASTSIWTGLGDTQYF.